The 6 T cell receptor beta chains given below trace back to one sample, sequenced in a study of shared clonotypes between healthy human individuals. As defined, naive CD8 cells were CD45RO-negative and positively selected for CCR7, with terminally differentiated effector memory CD45RA+ cells excluded. The method was immunoSEQ multiplex PCR; TCRdb's version includes in-frame clones alone and lacks a portion of them. The sample holds some 2,000,000 clones; about 95% are singletons and the top ten take around 1.1%. Sequenced sample: naive CD8+ T cells sorted from blood. Receptors were obtained from a young man in good health.

V is TRBV9 and J is TRBJ2-1, with a tentative D call TRBD1 (5 bases). CDR3 length: 12 amino acids. Germline V gene data show CDR1 as SGDLS and CDR2 as YYNGEE. V was cut by 4 bases and J by 8 bases, with 10 bases left in between. The CDR3 region has the DNA TGTGCCAGCAGCCCAGGGCCTGATGAGCAGTTCTTC. Its translation is CASSPGPDEQFF.

The J gene is TRBJ2-7, the V gene TRBV27; 10 bases fit TRBD2. Per germline, CDR1 MNHEY and CDR2 SMNVEV (reference sequence). Trimming took 3 bases from V and 5 from J; bases not matched to a gene: 7. The CDR3 length is 15 residues. The DNA of the CDR3 is TGTGCCAGCAGTTTGGTATCTAGCGGGAGCCACGAGCAGTACTTC. Amino acid sequence: CASSLVSSGSHEQYF.

The chain combines TRBV11-2 with TRBJ2-7; D is uncertain. CDR1 and CDR2 (germline): SGHAT, FQNNGV. V lost 3 bases, J lost 2 bases, and 8 bases lay in between. This CDR3 is built from 13 residues. The CDR3 loop is CASSFRTTYEQYF. CDR3 nucleotide sequence: TGTGCCAGCAGCTTCCGCACGACCTACGAGCAGTACTTC.

This chain uses TRBV27 with TRBJ2-7; 12 bases fit TRBD2. Germline CDR1 is MNHEY and CDR2 is SMNVEV (reference sequence). After removal of 4 bases from V and 2 bases from J, the junction contained 9 bases not matched to a gene. The CDR3 has 17 residues. CDR3 nucleotide sequence: TGTGCCAGCAGTTCCATGACTAGCGGGAGAATTGCCTACGAGCAGTACTTC. Translation: CASSSMTSGRIAYEQYF.

The CDR3 bases are TGTGCCAGCGAGGCGGGGGGGAACGAGCAGTACTTC. Translated: CASEAGGNEQYF. The V and J genes are TRBV5-4 and TRBJ2-7, with TRBD2 matching 9 bases. This CDR3 has 12 residues. The ends lost 7 bases at V and 5 bases at J; junction bases unmatched: 4. CDR1 is SGHNT, CDR2 YYREEE, per germline (reference sequence). Combining the CDR3 with reference TRBV5-4 and TRBJ2-7 gives the whole variable domain ETGVTQSPTHLIKTRGQQVTLRCSSQSGHNTVSWYQQALGQGPQFIFQYYREEENGRGNFPPRFSGLQFPNYSSELNVNALELDDSALYLCASEAGGNEQYFGPGTRLTVT.

This clone came up once. The V and J genes are TRBV10-3 and TRBJ1-5; D is possibly TRBD1 (5 bases). Trimming shortened V by 0 bases and J by 8 bases, and 17 bases separated the two germline ends. CDR3 size: 16 residues. Germline CDR1 ENHRY, CDR2 SYGVKD. The CDR3 spells CAISESGQAGDKPQHF. The CDR3 DNA reads as TGTGCCATCAGTGAGTCGGGGCAGGCAGGCGATAAGCCCCAGCATTTT.